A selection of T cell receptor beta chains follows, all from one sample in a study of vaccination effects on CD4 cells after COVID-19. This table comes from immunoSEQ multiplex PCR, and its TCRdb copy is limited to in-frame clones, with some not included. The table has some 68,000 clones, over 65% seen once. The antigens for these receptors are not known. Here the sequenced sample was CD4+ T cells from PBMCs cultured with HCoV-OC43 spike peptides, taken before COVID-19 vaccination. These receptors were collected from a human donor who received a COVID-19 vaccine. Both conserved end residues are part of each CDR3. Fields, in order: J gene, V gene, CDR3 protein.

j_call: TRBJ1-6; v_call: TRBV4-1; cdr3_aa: CASSQDGAYSPLHF
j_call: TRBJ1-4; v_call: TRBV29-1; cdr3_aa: CSVLGQQNREEKLFF
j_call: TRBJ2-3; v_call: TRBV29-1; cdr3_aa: CSVAVSGTDTQYF
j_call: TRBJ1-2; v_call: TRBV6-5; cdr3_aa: CASSRISSVGYTF
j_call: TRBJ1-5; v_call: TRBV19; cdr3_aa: CASRKAGQGFGNQPQHF
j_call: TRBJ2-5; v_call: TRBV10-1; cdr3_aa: CATQRGTQETQYF
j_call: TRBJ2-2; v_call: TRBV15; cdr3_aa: CATSIRGSTGELFF
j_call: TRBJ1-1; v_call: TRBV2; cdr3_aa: CASSELRNTEAFF
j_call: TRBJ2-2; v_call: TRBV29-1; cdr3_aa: CSVGLGASTGELFF
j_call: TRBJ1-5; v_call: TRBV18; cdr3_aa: CASSPDRVGQPQHF
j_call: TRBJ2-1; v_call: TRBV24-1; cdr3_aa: CATSDPGPTKSYNEQFF
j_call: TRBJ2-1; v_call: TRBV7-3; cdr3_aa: CASSLGRFNEQFF
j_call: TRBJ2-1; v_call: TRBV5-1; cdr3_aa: CASSLVGAGGNEQFF
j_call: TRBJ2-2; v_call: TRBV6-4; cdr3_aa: CASRGTGELFF
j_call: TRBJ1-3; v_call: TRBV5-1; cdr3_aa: CASSLSSASLLGSGNTIYF
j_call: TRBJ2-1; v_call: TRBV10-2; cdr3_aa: CASVRAGVANEQFF
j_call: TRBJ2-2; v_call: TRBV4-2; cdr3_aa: CASSQVRDLSGSGELFF
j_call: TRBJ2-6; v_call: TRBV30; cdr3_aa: CAWSVSRVIPPNSGANVLTF
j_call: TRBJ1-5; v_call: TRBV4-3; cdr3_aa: CASSSQYLGNQPQHF
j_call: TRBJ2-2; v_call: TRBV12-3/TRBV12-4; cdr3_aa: CASSWTNTGELFF
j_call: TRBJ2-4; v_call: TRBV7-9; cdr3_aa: CASSFPGNRQNIQYF
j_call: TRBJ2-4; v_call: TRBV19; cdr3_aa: CASRTSGGAADIQYF
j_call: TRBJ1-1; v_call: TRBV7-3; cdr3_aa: CASSFGRSNTEAFF
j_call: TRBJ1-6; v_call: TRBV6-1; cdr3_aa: CASSEKVKLNSPLHF
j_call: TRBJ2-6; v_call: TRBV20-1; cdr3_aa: CSASGLAEVLTF
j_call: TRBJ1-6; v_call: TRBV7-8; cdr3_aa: CASSAAGISPLHF
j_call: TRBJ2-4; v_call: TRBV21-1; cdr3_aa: CASLNQPGQVRFIAKNIQYF
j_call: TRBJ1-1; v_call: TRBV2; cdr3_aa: CASRADQNTEAFF
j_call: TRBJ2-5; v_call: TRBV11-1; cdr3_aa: CASSLASTGAETQYF
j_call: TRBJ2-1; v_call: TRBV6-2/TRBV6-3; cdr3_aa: CASSYGPSSYNEQFF
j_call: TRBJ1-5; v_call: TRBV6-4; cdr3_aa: CASNPGKPQHF
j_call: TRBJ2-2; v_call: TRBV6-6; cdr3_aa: CASQEGAGELFF
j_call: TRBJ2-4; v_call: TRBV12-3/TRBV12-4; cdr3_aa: CASSPQVNIQYF
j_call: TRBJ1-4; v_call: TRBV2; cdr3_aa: CASRRTITGPTNEKLFF
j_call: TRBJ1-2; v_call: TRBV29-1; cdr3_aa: CSARGANYGYTF
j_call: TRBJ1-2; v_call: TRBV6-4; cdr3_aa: CASSDSREGYYGYTF
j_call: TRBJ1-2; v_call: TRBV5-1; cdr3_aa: CASSLEGQDYGYTF
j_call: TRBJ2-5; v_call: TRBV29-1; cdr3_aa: CSVDRLPGHETQYF
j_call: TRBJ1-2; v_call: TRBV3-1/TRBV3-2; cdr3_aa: CASSFRDYGYTF
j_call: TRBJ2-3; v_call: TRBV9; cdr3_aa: CASSRLRDSRTDTQYF
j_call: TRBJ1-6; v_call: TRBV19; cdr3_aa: CASSTSLQGASSPLHF
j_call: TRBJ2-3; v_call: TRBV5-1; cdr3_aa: CASSLMFVRTGINTDTQYF
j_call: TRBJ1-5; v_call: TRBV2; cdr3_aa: CASSGRLSNQPQHF
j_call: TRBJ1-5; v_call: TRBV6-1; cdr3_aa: CASSEAGNSNQPQHF
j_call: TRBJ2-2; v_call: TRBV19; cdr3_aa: CASSMGTSGGAVGELFF
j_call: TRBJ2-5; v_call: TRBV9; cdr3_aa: CASSVAPGGPEETQYF
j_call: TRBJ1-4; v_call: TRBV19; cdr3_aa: CASRTGIGEKLFF
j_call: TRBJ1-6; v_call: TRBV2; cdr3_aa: CASSIQGNNSPLHF
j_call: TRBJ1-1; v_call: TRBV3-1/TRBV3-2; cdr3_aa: CASSEGTGRHTEAFF
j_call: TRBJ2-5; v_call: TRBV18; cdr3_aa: CASSPRKLGQGLEETQYF
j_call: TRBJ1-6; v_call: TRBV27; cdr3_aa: CASSISNRGNNSPLHF
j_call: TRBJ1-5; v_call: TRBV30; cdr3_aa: CAWSPRGPAGNQPQHF
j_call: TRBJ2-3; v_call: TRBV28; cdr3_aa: CASSSVVYHNQDTQYF
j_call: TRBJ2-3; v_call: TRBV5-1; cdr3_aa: CASSLSSDTQYF
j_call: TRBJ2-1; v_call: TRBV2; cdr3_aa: CASSWAGSYNEQFF
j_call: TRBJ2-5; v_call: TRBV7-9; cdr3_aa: CASSLALRGGGETQYF
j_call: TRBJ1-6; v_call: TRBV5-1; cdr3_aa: CASSLLDRDSPLHF
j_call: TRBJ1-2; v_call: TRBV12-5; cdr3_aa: CASGFSAAGKSGGYTF
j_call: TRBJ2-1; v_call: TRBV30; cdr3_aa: CAWSGTSPAYNEQFF
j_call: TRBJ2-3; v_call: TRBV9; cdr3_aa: CASSRALVDTQYF